Listed below are T cell receptor beta chains from one sample, sequenced in a study of cytotoxic CD8 clonotypes in ibrutinib-treated CLL. Libraries were prepared by immunoSEQ multiplex PCR; TCRdb keeps only in-frame clonotypes and omits some of them. The sample holds tens of thousands of clones, 56% seen once. Specimen: PBMCs, collected after 24 months of ibrutinib treatment. The receptors originated from a human donor with chronic lymphocytic leukemia. CDR3s include the opening cysteine and the closing phenylalanine or tryptophan. A D gene is named only where the DNA matches it firmly. Rows give clone size only sometimes, using once, few, many, or a class for an expanded clone.

J,V,size,D,DNA,CDR3
TRBJ1-2,TRBV5-4,medium-sized,NA,TGTGCCAGCAGCTTGCCGAGGGTGGGTGGCTACACCTTC,CASSLPRVGGYTF
TRBJ1-1,TRBV4-1,NA,NA,TGCGCCAGCAGCCTCGGTGGAGTCGGGAACACTGAAGCTTTCTTT,CASSLGGVGNTEAFF
TRBJ2-1,TRBV29-1,few,TRBD1,TGCAGCGCCATGGGACAGGGCTCCTACAATGAGCAGTTCTTC,CSAMGQGSYNEQFF
TRBJ1-5,TRBV5-5,medium-sized,NA,TGTGCCAGCAGCCGCAGGTGGTGGGGGTATCAGCCCCAGCATTTT,CASSRRWWGYQPQHF
TRBJ2-5,TRBV2,NA,NA,TGTGCCAGCAGTGGGGGGCCGACCCAGTACTTC,CASSGGPTQYF
TRBJ1-2,TRBV30,many,NA,TGTGCCTGGAGTGTATATTTCGGGAAGAACTATGGCTACACCTTC,CAWSVYFGKNYGYTF
TRBJ2-3,TRBV5-1,NA,NA,TGCGCCAGCAGCTTCTCGGGGGACGCCACAGATACGCAGTATTTT,CASSFSGDATDTQYF
TRBJ2-6,TRBV27,few,NA,TGTGCCAGCAGTACGCGGGACACCCTCTCTGGGGCCAACGTCCTGACTTTC,CASSTRDTLSGANVLTF
TRBJ1-1,TRBV19,few,NA,TGTGCCAGTAGTATAGGGTTCGTGAACACTGAAGCTTTCTTT,CASSIGFVNTEAFF
TRBJ1-1,TRBV5-5,NA,NA,TGTGCCAGCAGCACCCTGACGGCGAACACTGAAGCTTTCTTT,CASSTLTANTEAFF
TRBJ2-7,TRBV5-4,NA,NA,TGTGCCAGCAGCCAAGATCTAAGCTCATTCGAGCAGTACTTC,CASSQDLSSFEQYF
TRBJ2-4,TRBV11-3,NA,TRBD1,TGTGCCAGCAGTCTGGGACAGGGCGACATTCAGTACTTC,CASSLGQGDIQYF
TRBJ2-1,TRBV14,NA,NA,TGTGCCAGCAGCCAAGTAGGGGGGGTTGAGCAGTTCTTC,CASSQVGGVEQFF
TRBJ2-4,TRBV6-1,medium-sized,NA,TGTGCCAGCAGTGAAGCGGGGGGCACCAGGACCGTCTACTTC,CASSEAGGTRTVYF
TRBJ2-7,TRBV15,few,NA,TGTGCCACCAGCACCCCGGACAGGGACTACTACGAGCAGTACTTC,CATSTPDRDYYEQYF
TRBJ1-4,TRBV6-1,NA,TRBD1,TGTGCCAGCAGTCAAACCCAGGGGGGAGGTGAAAAACTGTTTTTT,CASSQTQGGGEKLFF
TRBJ1-5,TRBV6-6,few,NA,TGTGCCAGCAGTCCGTCGGGGGCAGGTGTCTGGGGGGCCCAGCATTTT,CASSPSGAGVWGAQHF
TRBJ2-5,TRBV19,few,NA,TGTGCCAGTAATAAAGATCCGAGCAACAGGGCGGAGACCCAGTACTTC,CASNKDPSNRAETQYF
TRBJ1-1,TRBV19,NA,NA,TGTGCCAGTAGCTTGGGGATTGAAGCTTTCTTT,CASSLGIEAFF
TRBJ1-5,TRBV7-2,many,NA,TGTGCCAGCAGCTTAGTAGGGAGCAATCAGCCCCAGCATTTT,CASSLVGSNQPQHF
TRBJ2-2,TRBV7-9,NA,NA,TGTGCCAGCAGCTTAGTACGAGGGGAGCTGTTTTTT,CASSLVRGELFF
TRBJ1-1,TRBV18,NA,NA,TGTGCCAGCTCACCAAGAGGTGCAGGGTACGGAGGCACTGAAGCTTTCTTT,CASSPRGAGYGGTEAFF
TRBJ2-1,TRBV29-1,NA,TRBD1,TGCAGCGTAGCGGACAGGGCTTCCTACAATGAGCAGTTCTTC,CSVADRASYNEQFF
TRBJ1-1,TRBV6-5,few,TRBD1,TGTGCCAGCAGCACGACAGGGTACGGAGCTTTCTTT,CASSTTGYGAFF
TRBJ1-1,TRBV7-6,NA,NA,TGTGCCAGCAGCTTAGCATCGGGACGGTTGAACACTGAAGCTTTCTTT,CASSLASGRLNTEAFF
TRBJ1-1,TRBV2,few,NA,TGTGCCAGCAGCCCTCTAGGCGGGGGGTTGAACACTGAAGCTTTCTTT,CASSPLGGGLNTEAFF
TRBJ1-2,TRBV18,NA,NA,TGTGCCAGCTCACTGGGGGGCGGCTACACCTTC,CASSLGGGYTF
TRBJ2-7,TRBV27,NA,NA,TGTGCCAGCAGTTTCCAAGGGGGAACCTACGAGCAGTACTTC,CASSFQGGTYEQYF
TRBJ2-7,TRBV19,NA,TRBD2,TGTGCCAGTAGTCCTAGCGGGAGTACCTCCTACGAGCAGTACTTC,CASSPSGSTSYEQYF
TRBJ1-2,TRBV7-2,few,NA,TGTGCCAGCAGCTTCCACGGGGCGTCTAACTATGGCTACACCTTC,CASSFHGASNYGYTF
TRBJ1-5,TRBV2,NA,NA,TGTGCCAGCAGTGGACAGTTCAATCAGCCCCAGCATTTT,CASSGQFNQPQHF
TRBJ1-3,TRBV28,many,TRBD1,TGTGCCAGCAGTTGGGACAGGGCCGGGAGAAACACCATATATTTT,CASSWDRAGRNTIYF
TRBJ1-6,TRBV7-9,NA,NA,TGTGCCAGCACCTCTATTGGGGGAAATTCACCCCTCCACTTT,CASTSIGGNSPLHF
TRBJ2-5,TRBV5-1,few,NA,TGCGCCAGCAGATCTAGCCCGAAGGGGGGCGAGACCCAGTACTTC,CASRSSPKGGETQYF
TRBJ2-5,TRBV11-2,few,NA,TGTGCCAGCAGTCCGACCCGGTTGGGGTGGGAGACCCAGTACTTC,CASSPTRLGWETQYF
TRBJ2-7,TRBV30,few,TRBD2,TGTGCCTGGACCCCCCTAGCGGCCAGGGACTACGAGCAGTACTTC,CAWTPLAARDYEQYF
TRBJ1-1,TRBV6-6,NA,NA,TGTGCCAGCAGTTACTCGCTGTCAGGATCTAACACTGAAGCTTTCTTT,CASSYSLSGSNTEAFF
TRBJ2-1,TRBV5-4,NA,TRBD2,TGTGCCAGCAGCTTGGCGCTAGCGGGGCGAGCGCAGTTCTTC,CASSLALAGRAQFF
TRBJ2-2,TRBV5-1,NA,NA,TGCGCCAGCAGCTTGGGACTAGCGAACACCGGGGAGCTGTTTTTT,CASSLGLANTGELFF
TRBJ1-4,TRBV11-2,NA,TRBD1,TGTGCCAGCAGCTCTAGGACAGGCGATACCCAAAAACTGTTTTTT,CASSSRTGDTQKLFF
TRBJ2-7,TRBV5-5,NA,TRBD1,TGTGCCAGCAGCTTGGTGGGACAGGGTTCCTACGAGCAGTACTTC,CASSLVGQGSYEQYF
TRBJ2-3,TRBV7-9,NA,NA,TGTGCCAGCAGCTTAGCGCTCCAGGGTACGCAGTATTTT,CASSLALQGTQYF
TRBJ1-6,TRBV6-5,NA,NA,TGTGCCAGCAGTTACATTGGGGGTTCGAATTCACCCCTCCACTTT,CASSYIGGSNSPLHF
TRBJ2-3,TRBV5-4,many,NA,TGTGCCAGCAGCCCCGGTCGAACCTGGGGCGCAGATACGCAGTATTTT,CASSPGRTWGADTQYF
TRBJ2-4,TRBV15,few,TRBD1,TGTGCCACCAGCAGACCGGGACAGGGACTCCAAAACATTCAGTACTTC,CATSRPGQGLQNIQYF
TRBJ2-1,TRBV13,NA,NA,TGTGCCAGCAGCTTAGAGAAGGGTGGCGATGAGCAGTTCTTC,CASSLEKGGDEQFF
TRBJ2-3,TRBV11-3,NA,NA,TGTGCCAGCAGCTTATGGGGGTCCACAGATACGCAGTATTTT,CASSLWGSTDTQYF
TRBJ1-2,TRBV7-9,few,NA,TGTGCCAGCAGCTTGGGTAGGATGGTTGGCTACACCTTC,CASSLGRMVGYTF
TRBJ2-2,TRBV28,NA,TRBD2,TGTGCCAGCAACGGGGAGGGGAAAGGGGAACACACCGGGGAGCTGTTTTTT,CASNGEGKGEHTGELFF
TRBJ2-6,TRBV6-1,once,NA,TGTGCCAGCAGTGACTGGGATGGGGCCAACGTCCTGACTTTC,CASSDWDGANVLTF
TRBJ2-7,TRBV14,NA,TRBD2,TGTGCCAGCAGCCGAACTAGCGGGAGTACCTACGAGCAGTACTTC,CASSRTSGSTYEQYF